These T cell receptor beta chains were read from a single sample in a study of control samples from healthy donors and cancer patients. The assay was immunoSEQ multiplex PCR, and TCRdb's table has in-frame clones only and misses some. The data show 150,000 to 200,000 clones, approximately 92% seen once. Sequenced input: blood. The source is a man aged 18-30 years in good health. Each CDR3 is given with its conserved first and last residue. A D gene is named only where the DNA matches it firmly. Rows give clone size only sometimes, using once, few, many, or a class for an expanded clone.

DNA: TGTGCCAGCTCACCAGAGGGGACGACACGATTTGGGGAGCAGTACTTC
CDR3: CASSPEGTTRFGEQYF
D: -
J: TRBJ2-7
V: TRBV18
length: 16
size: -

DNA: TGTGCCAGCAGTTATAGGTCCGCCTCTGGGGCCAACGTCCTGACTTTC
CDR3: CASSYRSASGANVLTF
D: -
J: TRBJ2-6
V: TRBV6-2/TRBV6-3
length: 16
size: -

DNA: TGTGCCAGTAGCGAAAGGACAGGGTCTGCAACTAATGAAAAACTGTTTTTT
CDR3: CASSERTGSATNEKLFF
D: TRBD1
J: TRBJ1-4
V: TRBV19
length: 17
size: -

DNA: TGCGCCAGCAGCCTCCTCGTAGGGGGGGCGAAAAACATTCAGTACTTC
CDR3: CASSLLVGGAKNIQYF
D: -
J: TRBJ2-4
V: TRBV5-1
length: 16
size: -

DNA: TGTGCCAGCAGCCCCCGGACTAGCGGGGGGGCAGGAACGCAGTATTTT
CDR3: CASSPRTSGGAGTQYF
D: TRBD2
J: TRBJ2-3
V: TRBV7-2
length: 16
size: -

DNA: TGTGCCAGCAGTGAACAGCGGGGATGGGGCTACACCTTC
CDR3: CASSEQRGWGYTF
D: -
J: TRBJ1-2
V: TRBV6-1
length: 13
size: -

DNA: TGCGCCAGCACCCAGGTGACAGGGAGTCTCTTCCGGGAGAGTGAAAAACTGTTTTTT
CDR3: CASTQVTGSLFRESEKLFF
D: TRBD1
J: TRBJ1-4
V: TRBV5-1
length: 19
size: -

DNA: TGTGCCTGGAGGAGGGGGCGGAACACCGGGGAGCTGTTTTTT
CDR3: CAWRRGRNTGELFF
D: TRBD1
J: TRBJ2-2
V: TRBV30
length: 14
size: -

DNA: TGTGCCATCCTGGCCGGGGGGGTATACAATGAGCAGTTCTTC
CDR3: CAILAGGVYNEQFF
D: TRBD2
J: TRBJ2-1
V: TRBV19
length: 14
size: -

DNA: TGCGCCAGCAGTGGGGACAGCAATGAGCAGTTCTTC
CDR3: CASSGDSNEQFF
D: TRBD1
J: TRBJ2-1
V: TRBV10-1
length: 12
size: -

DNA: TGTGCCAGCAGTTTATCGTCCACCGGGGAGCTGTTTTTT
CDR3: CASSLSSTGELFF
D: -
J: TRBJ2-2
V: TRBV27
length: 13
size: -

DNA: TGTGCCAGCAGAGGACTGACAGGGCCTGGGGATACGCAGTATTTT
CDR3: CASRGLTGPGDTQYF
D: TRBD1
J: TRBJ2-3
V: TRBV2
length: 15
size: -

DNA: TGCGCCAGCAGCTTGGAGGCAGTTCGCGGGTATTCACCCCTCCACTTT
CDR3: CASSLEAVRGYSPLHF
D: -
J: TRBJ1-6
V: TRBV5-1
length: 16
size: -

DNA: TGTGCCAGTGGTACAGGGGGCTCTGGAAACACCATATATTTT
CDR3: CASGTGGSGNTIYF
D: TRBD1
J: TRBJ1-3
V: TRBV19
length: 14
size: -

DNA: TGTGCCAGCAGCCTAGCGGAGACCCAGTACTTC
CDR3: CASSLAETQYF
D: -
J: TRBJ2-5
V: TRBV5-8
length: 11
size: -

DNA: TGTGCCAGCAGCGTCAGAGACACCGGGGAGCTGTTTTTT
CDR3: CASSVRDTGELFF
D: -
J: TRBJ2-2
V: TRBV9
length: 13
size: -

DNA: TGTGCCAGTAGTAAGGGGAATGATTTTATTGGCACTGAAGCTTTCTTT
CDR3: CASSKGNDFIGTEAFF
D: -
J: TRBJ1-1
V: TRBV19
length: 16
size: -

DNA: TGTGCCACCAGTGATACCCGGGACAGTGGAGAGCAGTACTTC
CDR3: CATSDTRDSGEQYF
D: TRBD1
J: TRBJ2-7
V: TRBV24-1
length: 14
size: -

DNA: TGTGCCAGCTCACCCCGAGCCCGACAAGGGGCTTTTATCGGGGAGCTGTTTTTT
CDR3: CASSPRARQGAFIGELFF
D: -
J: TRBJ2-2
V: TRBV18
length: 18
size: -

DNA: TGTGCCAGTAGTAATTGGGGCGGCTACACCTTC
CDR3: CASSNWGGYTF
D: -
J: TRBJ1-2
V: TRBV19
length: 11
size: -

DNA: TGTGCTAGTGGTTTACGGAGCTCCTACGAGCAGTACTTC
CDR3: CASGLRSSYEQYF
D: -
J: TRBJ2-7
V: TRBV12-5
length: 13
size: -

DNA: TGTGCCAGTAGTACTATAGCTTCAGGCACAGATACGCAGTATTTT
CDR3: CASSTIASGTDTQYF
D: -
J: TRBJ2-3
V: TRBV19
length: 15
size: -

DNA: TGTGCCAGCAGAAGGACAGGGGGCGTCTACGAGCAGTACTTC
CDR3: CASRRTGGVYEQYF
D: TRBD1
J: TRBJ2-7
V: TRBV27
length: 14
size: -

DNA: TGTGCCAGCACGGTTTTAGGGAAAGGAGCTTTCTTT
CDR3: CASTVLGKGAFF
D: -
J: TRBJ1-1
V: TRBV2
length: 12
size: -

DNA: TGTGCCAGCAGCCAGACGTTGGGACAGGGGGACCCTTGCTCCTACGAGCAGTACTTC
CDR3: CASSQTLGQGDPCSYEQYF
D: TRBD1
J: TRBJ2-7
V: TRBV14
length: 19
size: -

DNA: TGTGCCAGCAGCCAGACAGACACCGGGGAGCTGTTTTTT
CDR3: CASSQTDTGELFF
D: -
J: TRBJ2-2
V: TRBV3-1/TRBV3-2
length: 13
size: -

DNA: TGTGCCAGCTCACGACGGACCGAGAGCTCCTACAATGAGCAGTTCTTC
CDR3: CASSRRTESSYNEQFF
D: -
J: TRBJ2-1
V: TRBV18
length: 16
size: -

DNA: TGTGCCAGCCGGAAAATTAGCACAGATACGCAGTATTTT
CDR3: CASRKISTDTQYF
D: -
J: TRBJ2-3
V: TRBV6-5
length: 13
size: once

DNA: TGTGCCTGGAGCCGAGAAGCGGACTTAAACTTC
CDR3: CAWSREADLNF
D: -
J: TRBJ2-5
V: TRBV30
length: 11
size: -

DNA: TGTGCCAGTAGTAGAGGACAGCTCAATGGCTACACCTTC
CDR3: CASSRGQLNGYTF
D: -
J: TRBJ1-2
V: TRBV19
length: 13
size: few

DNA: TGTGCCGGGGGGGGCGAGGACAGGGACAATTCACCCCTCCACTTT
CDR3: CAGGGEDRDNSPLHF
D: TRBD1
J: TRBJ1-6
V: TRBV2
length: 15
size: -

DNA: TGTGCCAGCAGTTTGTGGCAGGGCGGTGAGCAGTTCTTC
CDR3: CASSLWQGGEQFF
D: -
J: TRBJ2-1
V: TRBV27
length: 13
size: -

DNA: TGTGCCAGCAGGGGACAGGGGAGTCAGCCCCAGCATTTT
CDR3: CASRGQGSQPQHF
D: TRBD1
J: TRBJ1-5
V: TRBV12-3/TRBV12-4
length: 13
size: -

DNA: TGTGCCAGTAGTACCGGAAGGGATGGAGGCTACACCTTC
CDR3: CASSTGRDGGYTF
D: -
J: TRBJ1-2
V: TRBV19
length: 13
size: -

DNA: TGTGCCAGCAGGGGGACAGGGGCCTACGAGCAGTACTTC
CDR3: CASRGTGAYEQYF
D: TRBD1
J: TRBJ2-7
V: TRBV12-3/TRBV12-4
length: 13
size: -

DNA: TGCGCCAGCAGCAGCGGTTTCAGCCTCAGCTCCTACGAGCAGTACTTC
CDR3: CASSSGFSLSSYEQYF
D: -
J: TRBJ2-7
V: TRBV5-1
length: 16
size: -

DNA: TGTGCCAGCTCCGGACAGGGGGACCAGCCCCAGCATTTT
CDR3: CASSGQGDQPQHF
D: TRBD1
J: TRBJ1-5
V: TRBV6-5
length: 13
size: -

DNA: TGTGCCAGCAGCCTGCGACTGGGACAGAACACCGGGGAGCTGTTTTTT
CDR3: CASSLRLGQNTGELFF
D: -
J: TRBJ2-2
V: TRBV5-4
length: 16
size: -

DNA: TGTGCCATCAGTGAGGGGACCGGGACAGGGGGCCTGCCTGAAGCTTTCTTT
CDR3: CAISEGTGTGGLPEAFF
D: TRBD1
J: TRBJ1-1
V: TRBV10-3
length: 17
size: -

DNA: TGTGCCAGCAGTGACCAGGGGGGACTGGCGTTCGGCACAGATACGCAGTATTTT
CDR3: CASSDQGGLAFGTDTQYF
D: -
J: TRBJ2-3
V: TRBV25-1
length: 18
size: -

DNA: TGCAGCGTTGAAGGGTCCGGCCGAGTGGGCTACACCTTC
CDR3: CSVEGSGRVGYTF
D: -
J: TRBJ1-2
V: TRBV29-1
length: 13
size: -

DNA: TGCGCCAGCAGCCAAGTCGGGCAGGGAAACGAAAAACTGTTTTTT
CDR3: CASSQVGQGNEKLFF
D: -
J: TRBJ1-4
V: TRBV4-1
length: 15
size: -

DNA: TGCGCCAGCAACAGGGGGACGGGGATGGAAGCTTTCTTT
CDR3: CASNRGTGMEAFF
D: TRBD1
J: TRBJ1-1
V: TRBV5-1
length: 13
size: -

DNA: TGTGCCAGCACCCAGGGTGTTATCGGGACCCAGTACTTC
CDR3: CASTQGVIGTQYF
D: -
J: TRBJ2-5
V: TRBV3-1/TRBV3-2
length: 13
size: -

DNA: TGTGCCAGCTCATATTCAGGGGGCCCTGTTAATCAGCCCCAGCATTTT
CDR3: CASSYSGGPVNQPQHF
D: TRBD1
J: TRBJ1-5
V: TRBV18
length: 16
size: -

DNA: TGTGCCAGCAGTTCTCAGGGGGCAGGGGAGCAGTACTTC
CDR3: CASSSQGAGEQYF
D: TRBD1
J: TRBJ2-7
V: TRBV7-9
length: 13
size: -

DNA: TGTGCCAGTACCTCGGGTGGGGGGTTCTACAATGAGCAGTTCTTC
CDR3: CASTSGGGFYNEQFF
D: -
J: TRBJ2-1
V: TRBV19
length: 15
size: -

DNA: TGTGCCTGGAGTTCCAGGGGTGGCGGGGAGCTGTTTTTT
CDR3: CAWSSRGGGELFF
D: -
J: TRBJ2-2
V: TRBV30
length: 13
size: -